The entry below describes one T cell receptor beta chain. Its cognate antigen is unknown. This entry is derived from a study of blood T cells in healthy people across ages. Primed by a sample-barcoded 5' primer and a J-beta primer mix, a second PCR proceeded for 7 to 11 cycles. Every cDNA molecule bore a tag from a template-switch adaptor containing 12 random nucleotides. TCRdb fed the 5' RACE reads into MiXCR, producing one record per CDR3 protein. The sample lists 2 million or so distinct CDR3 sequences, 49% occurring once. Deletions cut 4 bases from V and 4 bases from J, with 10 bases between. Germline CDR1 is MDHEN and CDR2 is SYDVKM. The CDR3 spans 13 residues. Study findings and constraints: The study found more naive CD4+ cells and higher diversity in long-lived than aged donors. Donor CMV infection status was unknown, possibly confounding age-related changes in expanded clonotypes. Among T cells, TCR beta diversity per million cells dropped roughly linearly as age rose.

This sequence joins TRBV28 and TRBJ2-5, with D tentatively TRBD1 (6 bases). Sequenced: blood. This TCR came from a woman in her thirties or forties in good health. The CDR3 DNA sequence: TGTGCCAGCAGTTCGGCAGGGGCAGAGACCCAGTACTTC. Translated: CASSSAGAETQYF.